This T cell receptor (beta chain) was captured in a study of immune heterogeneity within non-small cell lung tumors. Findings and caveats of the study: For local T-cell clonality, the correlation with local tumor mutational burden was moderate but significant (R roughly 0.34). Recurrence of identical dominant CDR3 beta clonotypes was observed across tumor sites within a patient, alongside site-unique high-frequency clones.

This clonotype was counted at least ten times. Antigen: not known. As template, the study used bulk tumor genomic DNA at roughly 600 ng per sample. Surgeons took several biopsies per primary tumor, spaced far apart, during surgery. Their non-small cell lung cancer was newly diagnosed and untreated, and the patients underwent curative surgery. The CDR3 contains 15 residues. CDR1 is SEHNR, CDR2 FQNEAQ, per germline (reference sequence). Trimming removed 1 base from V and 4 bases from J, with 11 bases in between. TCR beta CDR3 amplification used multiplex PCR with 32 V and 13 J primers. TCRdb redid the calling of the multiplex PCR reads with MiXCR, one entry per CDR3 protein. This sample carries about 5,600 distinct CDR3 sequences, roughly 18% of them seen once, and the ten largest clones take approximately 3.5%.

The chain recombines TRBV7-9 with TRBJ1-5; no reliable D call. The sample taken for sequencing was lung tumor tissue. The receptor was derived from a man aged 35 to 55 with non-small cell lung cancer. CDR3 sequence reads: CASSLDVGQNQPQHF. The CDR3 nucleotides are TGTGCCAGCAGCTTAGACGTAGGGCAGAATCAGCCCCAGCATTTT.